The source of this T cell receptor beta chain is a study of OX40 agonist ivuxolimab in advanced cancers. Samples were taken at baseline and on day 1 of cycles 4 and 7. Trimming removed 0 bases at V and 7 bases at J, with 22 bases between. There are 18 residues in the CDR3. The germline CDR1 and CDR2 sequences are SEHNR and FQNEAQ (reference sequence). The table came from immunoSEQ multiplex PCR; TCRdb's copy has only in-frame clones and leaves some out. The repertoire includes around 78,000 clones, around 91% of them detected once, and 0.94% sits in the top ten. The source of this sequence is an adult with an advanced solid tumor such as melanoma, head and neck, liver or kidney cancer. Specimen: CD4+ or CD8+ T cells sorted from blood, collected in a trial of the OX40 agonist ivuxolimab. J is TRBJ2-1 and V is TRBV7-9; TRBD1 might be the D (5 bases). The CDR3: CASSLALLSGPGRNEQFF. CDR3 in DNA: TGTGCCAGCAGCTTAGCCCTCCTCTCGGGCCCAGGGCGGAATGAGCAGTTCTTC.